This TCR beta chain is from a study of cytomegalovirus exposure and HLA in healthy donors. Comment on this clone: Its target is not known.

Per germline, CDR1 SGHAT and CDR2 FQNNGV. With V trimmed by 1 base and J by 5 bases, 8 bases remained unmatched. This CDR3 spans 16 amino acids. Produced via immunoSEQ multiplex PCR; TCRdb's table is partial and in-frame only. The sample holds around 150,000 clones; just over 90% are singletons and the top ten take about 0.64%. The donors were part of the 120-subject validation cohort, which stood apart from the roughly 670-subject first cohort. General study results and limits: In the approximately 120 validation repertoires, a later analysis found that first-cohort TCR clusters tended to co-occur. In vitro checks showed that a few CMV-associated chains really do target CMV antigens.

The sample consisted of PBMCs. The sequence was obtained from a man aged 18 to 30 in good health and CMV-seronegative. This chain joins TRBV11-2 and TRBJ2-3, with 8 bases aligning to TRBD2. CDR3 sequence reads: CASSLVPRGVIDTQYF. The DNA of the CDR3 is TGTGCCAGCAGCTTAGTTCCGCGGGGGGTGATAGATACGCAGTATTTT.